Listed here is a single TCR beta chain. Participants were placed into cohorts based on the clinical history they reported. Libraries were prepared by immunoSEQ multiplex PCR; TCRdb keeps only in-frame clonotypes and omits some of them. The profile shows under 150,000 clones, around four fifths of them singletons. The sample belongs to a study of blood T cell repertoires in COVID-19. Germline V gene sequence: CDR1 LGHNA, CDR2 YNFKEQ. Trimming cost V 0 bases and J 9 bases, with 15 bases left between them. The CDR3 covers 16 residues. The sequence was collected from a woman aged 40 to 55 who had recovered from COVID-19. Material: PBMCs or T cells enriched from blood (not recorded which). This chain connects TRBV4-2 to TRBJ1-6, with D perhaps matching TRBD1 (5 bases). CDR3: CASSQELGVVVSPLHF. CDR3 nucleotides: TGTGCCAGCAGCCAAGAATTAGGGGTAGTTGTTTCACCCCTCCACTTT.